A selection of T cell receptor beta chains follows, all from one sample in a study of cytomegalovirus exposure and HLA in healthy donors. The assay was immunoSEQ multiplex PCR, and TCRdb's table has in-frame clones only and misses some. The repertoire has a few hundred thousand clones, roughly 90% of them found once; the top ten carry 0.7% to 0.85%. The sequenced sample consisted of PBMCs. The receptors were gathered from a woman aged 18-29 years in good health and CMV-seronegative. CDR3s include the opening cysteine and the closing phenylalanine or tryptophan. A D gene is named only where the DNA matches it firmly. Clone size is stated in some rows and not others, as once, few, many or a class when expanded.

clone size	D gene	J gene	V gene	CDR3 DNA	CDR3 protein
.	.	TRBJ2-5	TRBV4-3	TGCGCCAGCAGCCAAGCCCAGGGAGAGACCCAGTACTTC	CASSQAQGETQYF
.	TRBD1	TRBJ1-1	TRBV2	TGTGCCAGCATAATGACAGGGCTGGCCACTGAAGCTTTCTTT	CASIMTGLATEAFF
.	TRBD1	TRBJ2-7	TRBV10-3	TGTGCCATCAGCGGGGACAGTTACGAGCAGTACTTC	CAISGDSYEQYF
.	.	TRBJ1-1	TRBV23-1	TGCGCCAGCAGTCAAACGGGGAACACTGAAGCTTTCTTT	CASSQTGNTEAFF
once	TRBD2	TRBJ2-5	TRBV9	TGTGCCAGCAGCCTAGGGACTAGCGGGAGCCAAGAGACCCAGTACTTC	CASSLGTSGSQETQYF
.	.	TRBJ2-5	TRBV4-1	TGCGCCAGCAGCCAAGATAGGACCCAGTACTTC	CASSQDRTQYF
.	.	TRBJ2-5	TRBV25-1	TGTGCCAGCAGTAATTTCCCCGCGACGGACTATATGGAGACCCAGTACTTC	CASSNFPATDYMETQYF
.	TRBD1	TRBJ2-7	TRBV5-1	TGCGCCAGCAGCTTGGCCCTGGGCAGGGGGTACGAGCAGTACTTC	CASSLALGRGYEQYF
.	.	TRBJ2-2	TRBV25-1	TGTGCCAGCAGTGACCTAGGACAAGCGAACACCGGGGAGCTGTTTTTT	CASSDLGQANTGELFF
.	TRBD2	TRBJ2-2	TRBV5-1	TGCGCCAGCAGCTTGGGAGCTAGCGGGAACACCGGGGAGCTGTTTTTT	CASSLGASGNTGELFF
.	.	TRBJ1-1	TRBV27	TGTGCCAGCAGTTCACAGACGGGGGGCACTGAAGCTTTCTTT	CASSSQTGGTEAFF
.	TRBD1	TRBJ1-2	TRBV9	TGTGCCAGCAGCCTCTCGGAAGGGACAGGCTATGGCTACACCTTC	CASSLSEGTGYGYTF
.	.	TRBJ1-1	TRBV10-3	TGTGCCATCAATGCCCCGGGTCACACTGAAGCTTTCTTT	CAINAPGHTEAFF
.	TRBD1	TRBJ1-4	TRBV28	TGTGCCAGCAGTTCCGGACAGGGGGCCTACTCAACTAATGAAAAACTGTTTTTT	CASSSGQGAYSTNEKLFF
.	TRBD1	TRBJ2-2	TRBV5-6	TGTGCCAGCAGCTCAACAGGGGGTCCGTGGGCCGGGGAGCTGTTTTTT	CASSSTGGPWAGELFF
.	.	TRBJ1-2	TRBV29-1	TGCAGCGTTGTAGCGGGTGATTATGGCTACACCTTC	CSVVAGDYGYTF
.	TRBD2	TRBJ2-3	TRBV29-1	TGCAGCGTTGGGACAGGACTAGCGGGAGGAGGGGGAAGGGTGCAGTATTTT	CSVGTGLAGGGGRVQYF
.	.	TRBJ2-7	TRBV14	TGTGCCAGCAGCCAGTTATCCTACGAGCAGTACTTC	CASSQLSYEQYF
.	TRBD1	TRBJ2-1	TRBV5-1	TGCGCCAGCAGCTGGACAGGGGGCAATGAGCAGTTCTTC	CASSWTGGNEQFF
.	TRBD1	TRBJ2-3	TRBV28	TGTGCCAGCAAGTCAGCTCCCGGGACAGGGTTGGCAGATACGCAGTATTTT	CASKSAPGTGLADTQYF
.	TRBD1	TRBJ2-5	TRBV4-2	TGTGCCAGCAGCCAAGATGCAGGGGGCGACGGAGAGACCCAGTACTTC	CASSQDAGGDGETQYF
.	TRBD2	TRBJ2-1	TRBV5-1	TGCGCCAGCAGCTTGGTTGCGGGAGGGAGTCAAGATGAGCAGTTCTTC	CASSLVAGGSQDEQFF
once	.	TRBJ2-7	TRBV7-8	TGTGCCAGCAGCTTAGGGACTTACGAGCAGTACTTC	CASSLGTYEQYF
.	.	TRBJ2-1	TRBV5-1	TGCGCCAGCAGCTTGGCCCGGGACACCTACAATGAGCAGTTCTTC	CASSLARDTYNEQFF
.	.	TRBJ2-1	TRBV30	TGTGCCTGGAGTGTAGAGAGGGGGAGTGAGCAGTTCTTC	CAWSVERGSEQFF
.	TRBD2	TRBJ2-7	TRBV4-2	TGTGCCAGCAGCCAAAAGACTAGCGGGAGGGTGGACGAGCAGTACTTC	CASSQKTSGRVDEQYF
.	TRBD2	TRBJ2-1	TRBV9	TGTGCCAGCAGCGTAGGAGGGAGGGCCGGAAATGAGCAGTTCTTC	CASSVGGRAGNEQFF
.	TRBD1	TRBJ1-2	TRBV15	TGTGCCACCAGCAGACCCACAGGGGGCGATGGCTACACCTTC	CATSRPTGGDGYTF
.	.	TRBJ2-3	TRBV9	TGTGCCAGCAGCGTCCGAGGGGGAGATAGCACAGATACGCAGTATTTT	CASSVRGGDSTDTQYF
.	TRBD1	TRBJ2-3	TRBV5-6	TGTGCCAGCAGCCTTGGGACAGGGGCTAGCACAGATACGCAGTATTTT	CASSLGTGASTDTQYF
.	TRBD1	TRBJ1-2	TRBV5-1	TGCGCCAGCAGCTTGGAAGGGGGCGGTGGCTACACCTTC	CASSLEGGGGYTF
.	.	TRBJ2-3	TRBV6-1	TGTGCCAGCACCCCGGGGTTCGGCACAGATACGCAGTATTTT	CASTPGFGTDTQYF
.	.	TRBJ1-4	TRBV29-1	TGCAGCGTTGAATCGGGGGCAACTAATGAAAAACTGTTTTTT	CSVESGATNEKLFF
.	.	TRBJ1-5	TRBV12-5	TGTGCTAGTGGTTTGGAACAGGTAGGGGTTCAGCCCCAGCATTTT	CASGLEQVGVQPQHF
.	TRBD2	TRBJ2-7	TRBV27	TGTGCCAGCAGTTTAGAGGCGGGAGGGCCGGGTGAGCAGTACTTC	CASSLEAGGPGEQYF
.	TRBD2	TRBJ2-1	TRBV5-1	TGCGCCAGCAGCAGGGGACTAGCGGGAGGTTTATCCTACAATGAGCAGTTCTTC	CASSRGLAGGLSYNEQFF
.	.	TRBJ2-5	TRBV10-3	TGTGCCATCAGTGAGTCTCAGTCTGGAGCCGAAGAGACCCAGTACTTC	CAISESQSGAEETQYF
.	TRBD1	TRBJ2-2	TRBV4-2	TGTGCCAGCAGATTGGACAGGGGGGGCACCGGGGAGCTGTTTTTT	CASRLDRGGTGELFF
.	.	TRBJ2-7	TRBV7-6	TGTGCCAGCAGCTCAGGGGCTAAGAAGCAGTACTTC	CASSSGAKKQYF
.	.	TRBJ2-2	TRBV28	TGTGCCAGCAGTGGAGGATTAGGAGCCGGGGAGCTGTTTTTT	CASSGGLGAGELFF
.	TRBD2	TRBJ2-5	TRBV5-4	TGTGCCAGCAGCCCCGGGACTAGCGGGACGGAGACCCAGTACTTC	CASSPGTSGTETQYF
.	.	TRBJ1-2	TRBV6-6	TGTGCCAGCAGGGGCAGTGAGAACTATGGCTACACCTTC	CASRGSENYGYTF
.	.	TRBJ2-2	TRBV7-9	TGTGCCAGCAGCCTACAGGGAACCGGGGAGCTGTTTTTT	CASSLQGTGELFF
.	.	TRBJ1-2	TRBV15	TGTGCCACCAGCAGAGATTTGGAGGGTACCTATGGCTACACCTTC	CATSRDLEGTYGYTF
.	.	TRBJ1-1	TRBV5-1	TGCGCCAGCAGCTTTATGGGCGCTGAAGCTTTCTTT	CASSFMGAEAFF
few	TRBD1	TRBJ1-2	TRBV18	TGTGCCAGCTCCCCCCAGGGGGAGGATTATGGCTACACCTTC	CASSPQGEDYGYTF
.	.	TRBJ1-5	TRBV4-3	TGCGCCAGCAGCCAAGGGGCGGGCCGGAGTAGCAATCAGCCCCAGCATTTT	CASSQGAGRSSNQPQHF
.	TRBD2	TRBJ2-7	TRBV9	TGTGCCAGCAGCCCCGGGACTAGCGGGAGAGCCGAGCAGTACTTC	CASSPGTSGRAEQYF
.	TRBD2	TRBJ2-5	TRBV4-2	TGTGCCAGCAGCCAAACTAGCGGGAGGCCCCAAGAGACCCAGTACTTC	CASSQTSGRPQETQYF
.	.	TRBJ1-4	TRBV2	TGTGCCAGCAGTCAGAGGAGGATAGGGGGGGTAACAACTAATGAAAAACTGTTTTTT	CASSQRRIGGVTTNEKLFF
once	.	TRBJ2-7	TRBV5-1	TGCGCCAGCAGCTTGGGACAGCACGAGCAGTACTTC	CASSLGQHEQYF
.	.	TRBJ2-7	TRBV28	TGTGCCAGCAGTTCTCCCCAACTCCTTCCCGACTACGAGCAGTACTTC	CASSSPQLLPDYEQYF
.	.	TRBJ2-3	TRBV4-1	TGCGCCAGCAGCCATAATACAGATACGCAGTATTTT	CASSHNTDTQYF
.	.	TRBJ2-3	TRBV30	TGTGCCTGGAGTGTAGGGGCTCCACCAGATACGCAGTATTTT	CAWSVGAPPDTQYF
.	.	TRBJ2-3	TRBV19	TGTGCCAGTAGGATGACTAGCACAGATACGCAGTATTTT	CASRMTSTDTQYF
once	.	TRBJ1-1	TRBV18	TGTGCCAGCTCACCTGGCGCGGTCATGAACACTGAAGCTTTCTTT	CASSPGAVMNTEAFF
.	.	TRBJ1-3	TRBV30	TGTGCCGCCGACAGGATTCCTCCCTCTGGAAACACCATATATTTT	CAADRIPPSGNTIYF